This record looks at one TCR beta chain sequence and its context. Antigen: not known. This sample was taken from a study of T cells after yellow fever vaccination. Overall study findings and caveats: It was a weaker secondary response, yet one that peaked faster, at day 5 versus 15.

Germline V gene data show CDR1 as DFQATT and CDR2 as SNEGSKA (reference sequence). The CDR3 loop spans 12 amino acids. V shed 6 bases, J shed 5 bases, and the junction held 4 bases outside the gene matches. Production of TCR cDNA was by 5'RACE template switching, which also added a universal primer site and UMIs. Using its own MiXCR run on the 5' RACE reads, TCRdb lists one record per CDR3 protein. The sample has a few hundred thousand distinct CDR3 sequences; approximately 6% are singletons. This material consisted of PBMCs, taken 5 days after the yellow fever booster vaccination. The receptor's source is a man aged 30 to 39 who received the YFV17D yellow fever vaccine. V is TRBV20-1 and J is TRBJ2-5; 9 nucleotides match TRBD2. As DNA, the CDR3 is TGCAGTGCCCCGACTAGCGGCGAGACCCAGTACTTC. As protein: CSAPTSGETQYF.